These T cell receptor beta chains were read from a single sample in a study of T-cell memory formation after mild COVID-19. Each CDR3 protein gets one entry after TCRdb re-called the 5' RACE reads with MiXCR. The sample has about 250,000 distinct CDR3 sequences; over 15% are singletons. Sequencing input: PBMCs or a T cell subset sorted from them (not recorded which). The receptors derive from an adult woman who had mild COVID-19 (a few samples of this study predate the infection). Cell type and time point are not known. Both conserved end residues are part of each CDR3. D genes are given only for firm matches. Size tells how often a clone was seen (once, few, many) or the class of an expanded clone, and some rows leave it out.

V gene	clone size	J gene	D gene	CDR3 DNA	CDR3 protein
TRBV6-2/TRBV6-3	few	TRBJ2-1	TRBD2	TGTGCCAGCAGTCCCCGTGGTAGCGGGATAAATGAGCAGTTCTTC	CASSPRGSGINEQFF
TRBV12-5	NA	TRBJ2-3	NA	TGTGCTAGTGGTTTGGTTAGGACAGCTAGCACAGATACGCAGTATTTT	CASGLVRTASTDTQYF
TRBV3-1	few	TRBJ1-1	NA	TGTGCCAGCAGCCAAGAGGGGGGCTGGGGTGAAGCTTTCTTT	CASSQEGGWGEAFF
TRBV7-2	NA	TRBJ2-1	TRBD1	TGTGCCAGCAGCTTAGCTGGGACAGTCGCACCGAGCTCCTACAATGAGCAGTTCTTC	CASSLAGTVAPSSYNEQFF
TRBV7-9	NA	TRBJ2-5	TRBD2	TGTGCCAGCAGCTCCGGCAGCGGGGGGTACCAAGAGACCCAGTACTTC	CASSSGSGGYQETQYF
TRBV12-3/TRBV12-4	few	TRBJ1-4	NA	TGTGCCAGCAGCCGTGACTCGGGTGAAAAACTGTTTTTT	CASSRDSGEKLFF
TRBV7-2	few	TRBJ2-3	NA	TGTGCCAGCAGCTCCCCCAGGGGGCGGGGGGGGCACACAGATACGCAGTATTTT	CASSSPRGRGGHTDTQYF
TRBV6-5	NA	TRBJ1-1	TRBD1	TGTGCCAGCAGTTACATCGTGGGAGGGGGCCGCACTGAAGCTTTCTTT	CASSYIVGGGRTEAFF
TRBV9	many	TRBJ2-2	NA	TGTGCCAGCAGCGTAGCGGCGGGGGCCTTCACCGGGGAGCTGTTTTTT	CASSVAAGAFTGELFF
TRBV7-2	once	TRBJ1-1	TRBD1	TGTGCCAGCAGCTCCCCCGGGACAGGGGGCCCCCTGAATTTT	CASSSPGTGGPLNF
TRBV7-9	few	TRBJ2-7	TRBD1	TGTGCCAGCAGCTTAAGGCCCAGGACAGGGGATACCTACGAGCAGTACTTC	CASSLRPRTGDTYEQYF
TRBV19	NA	TRBJ1-5	NA	TGTGCCAGTAGTGATATCCGGGACAAGGGCAATCAGCCCCAGCATTTT	CASSDIRDKGNQPQHF
TRBV2	NA	TRBJ1-1	NA	TGTGCCAGTAACAGGGACACGCCGAACACTGAAGCTTTCTTT	CASNRDTPNTEAFF
TRBV24-1	NA	TRBJ2-3	NA	TGTGCCACCAGTGTAGACAGCACAGATACGCAGTATTTT	CATSVDSTDTQYF
TRBV4-2	NA	TRBJ1-2	NA	TGTGCCAGCAGCCAAGTCGGTCCGGCGGGCTATGGCTACACCTTC	CASSQVGPAGYGYTF
TRBV7-3	NA	TRBJ2-1	TRBD2	TGTGCCAGCAGCTACGGACTAGCGGGTTTGAATGAGCAGTTCTTC	CASSYGLAGLNEQFF
TRBV6-1	NA	TRBJ1-1	NA	TGTGCCAGCAGTGTTGGCATGAACACTGAAGCTTTCTTT	CASSVGMNTEAFF
TRBV7-9	many	TRBJ1-1	TRBD1	TGTGCCAGCAGCTTATACGGAGTATGGGACAGCGTAAACACTGAAGCTTTCTTT	CASSLYGVWDSVNTEAFF
TRBV5-1	NA	TRBJ2-5	TRBD2	TGCGCCAGCAGTAGTTTTGCGGGGGACCCTGGTGCCCAGTACTTC	CASSSFAGDPGAQYF
TRBV7-2	NA	TRBJ2-2	NA	TGTGCCAGCAGCCCTGGGCAGCTGGACCGGGGTTCCCCCGGGGAGCTGTTTTTT	CASSPGQLDRGSPGELFF
TRBV10-3	few	TRBJ2-1	NA	TGTGCCATCAGTGAGGTACCAACAGGGAATGAGCAGTTCTTC	CAISEVPTGNEQFF
TRBV5-1	NA	TRBJ1-6	NA	TGCGCCAGCAGCTTGGGAGAACCCTCCGTTTCACCCCTCCACTTT	CASSLGEPSVSPLHF
TRBV20-1	NA	TRBJ1-2	NA	TGCAGTGTAGCCCGACAGACTAACTATGGCTACACCTTC	CSVARQTNYGYTF
TRBV7-9	few	TRBJ2-1	NA	TGTGCCAGCAGCTGGGCCCACAATGAGCAGTTCTTC	CASSWAHNEQFF
TRBV5-1	few	TRBJ1-1	TRBD1	TGCGCCAGCAGAGGACAGGGGGCTGAAGCTTTCTTT	CASRGQGAEAFF
TRBV4-1	NA	TRBJ1-6	NA	TGCGCCAGCAGCCAACTCCCCAGTGGGTTAAATTCACCCCTCCACTTT	CASSQLPSGLNSPLHF
TRBV2	NA	TRBJ1-1	NA	TGTGCCAGCAGTTTGGACCTCTACACTGAAGCTTTCTTT	CASSLDLYTEAFF
TRBV12-3/TRBV12-4	NA	TRBJ2-3	NA	TGTGCCAGCACCCCTGGGATAGGACCACTCCCAGATACGCAGTATTTT	CASTPGIGPLPDTQYF
TRBV5-1	few	TRBJ2-7	NA	TGCGCCAGCAGCTTGGGGATCGAGCAGTACTTC	CASSLGIEQYF
TRBV27	NA	TRBJ1-2	NA	TGTGCCAGCAGTTTATACGGGCCCTATGGCTACACCTTC	CASSLYGPYGYTF
TRBV3-1	few	TRBJ1-2	NA	TGTGCCAGCAGCCAAGACGGCAGGTCCTGGGGCTACACCTTC	CASSQDGRSWGYTF
TRBV24-1	few	TRBJ1-5	TRBD1	TGTGCCACCAGTGATAGCTCCGGGACAGGCAATCAGCCCCAGCATTTT	CATSDSSGTGNQPQHF
TRBV2	NA	TRBJ2-7	TRBD2	TGTGCCACCGGGGGGGGGCTGCACGAGCAGTACTTC	CATGGGLHEQYF
TRBV6-2/TRBV6-3	few	TRBJ2-7	NA	TGTGCCAGCAGCCTCCCCCCGGGGGAGCAGTACTTC	CASSLPPGEQYF
TRBV11-2	few	TRBJ2-7	NA	TGTGCCAGCAGGGGGGTAGGTCGGTACGAGCAGTACTTC	CASRGVGRYEQYF
TRBV27	NA	TRBJ2-5	NA	TGTGCCAGCAGTTTAGAATCAGCAGGGGACGAGACCCAGTACTTC	CASSLESAGDETQYF
TRBV14	few	TRBJ2-1	TRBD1	TGTGCCAGCAGCCAACGCGACAGGGGGACCCGGCGGGGTGAGCAGTTCTTC	CASSQRDRGTRRGEQFF
TRBV4-3	few	TRBJ1-4	NA	TGCGCCAGCACAGGAGAGAATAATGAAAAACTGTTTTTT	CASTGENNEKLFF
TRBV19	few	TRBJ2-7	TRBD1	TGTGCCAGTAGACACCGGGACAGGGCGTACGAGCAGTACTTC	CASRHRDRAYEQYF
TRBV10-3	few	TRBJ2-7	TRBD1	TGTGCCATCAGAAACCGGGACAGCAACTACGAGCAGTACTTC	CAIRNRDSNYEQYF
TRBV5-1	NA	TRBJ2-2	TRBD1	TGCGCCAGCAGCCCCGGACAGGGGGCGTCAGCCGGGGAGCTGTTTTTT	CASSPGQGASAGELFF